Here is one T cell receptor (beta chain) with its context. The source of the sample is a study of control samples from healthy donors and cancer patients. Germline-derived CDR1 and CDR2 are SGHTS and YDEGEE. CDR3 length: 15 amino acids. V lost 1 base and J 7 bases, leaving 15 bases between the germline ends. The data were produced by immunoSEQ multiplex PCR, yet TCRdb's version contains in-frame clones alone and is incomplete. The sample has roughly 100,000 clones, around 90% seen once. The source is a human donor in good health. The donor label of this sample is uncertain. The sequencing input was blood. This chain joins TRBV5-8 and TRBJ1-5, with D possibly TRBD1 on 6 matching bases. CDR3 region: CASSLPGELYQPQHF. DNA of the CDR3: TGTGCCAGCAGCTTGCCAGGGGAATTATACCAGCCCCAGCATTTT. The variable domain in full, completed from reference TRBV5-8 and TRBJ1-5, reads EAGVTQSPTHLIKTRGQQATLRCSPISGHTSVYWYQQALGLGLQFLLWYDEGEERNRGNFPPRFSGRQFPNYSSELNVNALELEDSALYLCASSLPGELYQPQHFGDGTRLSIL.